This T cell receptor (beta chain) was found in a study of cytomegalovirus exposure and HLA in healthy donors. PCR used 60 Vbeta primers and 13 Jbeta primers. Sequencing used immunoSEQ multiplex PCR; TCRdb keeps in-frame clones, though not all of them. The data show 120,000 or so clones, about four fifths seen once. CDR3 length: 14 residues. CDR1 and CDR2 (germline): LNHNV, YYDKDF (reference sequence). Trimming pared 2 bases from V and 4 bases from J, leaving 11 bases between. Notes on this clone: The antigen is unknown.

General observations from the study: The productive fraction for most TCR beta V segments was about 87% or about 30% in an earlier analysis. Judged likely to be a sequencing artifact was a cluster of highly shared sequence variants.

Sequencing input: PBMCs. The sequence was collected from a male donor in good health and CMV-seropositive. The chain carries TRBV15 and TRBJ1-1, with D tentatively TRBD1 (5 bases). The CDR3 sequence: CATSRPGTGTEAFF. The CDR3, as DNA: TGTGCCACCAGCAGACCTGGGACTGGCACTGAAGCTTTCTTT.